Listed below are T cell receptor beta chains from one sample, sequenced in a study of naive and memory T cell subsets. TCRdb passed the UMI-ligation and nested PCR reads through MiXCR, listing each CDR3 protein once. The sample carries tens of thousands of distinct CDR3 sequences, around 13% recorded once. Sequencing input: central memory CD4+ T cells from blood. The receptors shown here come from a human donor in good health. The CDR3 runs from the conserved cysteine through the conserved F or W. The D gene is left open where the match is weak. Only some rows state a clone size, as once, few, many or a class for expanded clones.

J,V,D,size,DNA,CDR3
TRBJ1-5,TRBV7-8,-,many,TGTGCCAGCAGCTCAGGTGATCAGCCCCAGCATTTT,CASSSGDQPQHF
TRBJ2-1,TRBV12-3/TRBV12-4,-,few,TGTGCCAGCAGTTTAGCAACGGGGTCCTACAATGAGCAGTTCTTC,CASSLATGSYNEQFF
TRBJ2-7,TRBV6-5,TRBD2,few,TGTGCCAGCAGTTACAGCGGGAGCTCAGGCTACGAGCAGTACTTC,CASSYSGSSGYEQYF
TRBJ2-2,TRBV29-1,TRBD2,many,TGCAGCGTTGATACTAGCGGGAACACCGGGGAGCTGTTTTTT,CSVDTSGNTGELFF
TRBJ2-1,TRBV7-2,-,-,TGTGCCAGCAGCTTACAACGGGGCTTTAGCTACAATGAGCAGTTCTTC,CASSLQRGFSYNEQFF
TRBJ2-7,TRBV20-1,-,many,TGCAGTGCAGCCAATCGAGATCTGCAGTACTTC,CSAANRDLQYF
TRBJ1-1,TRBV27,-,many,TGTGCCAGCAGTCGTACGGGCCCTAACACTGAAGCTTTCTTT,CASSRTGPNTEAFF
TRBJ2-2,TRBV7-7,-,many,TGTGCCAGCAGTCCCCCCAGTGGGGAGCTGTTTTTT,CASSPPSGELFF
TRBJ1-2,TRBV24-1,-,-,TGTGCCACCAGCACCGACCCGCTAAACGGACCAACGTTAGCTAACTATGGCTACACCTTC,CATSTDPLNGPTLANYGYTF
TRBJ1-1,TRBV20-1,-,-,TGCAGTGCTAGGAAATTAATTGAGGGCACTGAAGCTTTCTTT,CSARKLIEGTEAFF
TRBJ2-5,TRBV29-1,-,many,TGCAGCGTTGTGTGGTCCAAGGGGGGGGAGACCCAGTACTTC,CSVVWSKGGETQYF
TRBJ1-2,TRBV4-3,-,many,TGCGCCAGCAGCCAAGAACCCCCAGGCCCCCTCTGGCACTATGGCTACACCTTC,CASSQEPPGPLWHYGYTF
TRBJ2-1,TRBV24-1,TRBD1,many,TGTGCCACGCAAGGGACAGGGGGGTACAATGAGCAGTTCTTC,CATQGTGGYNEQFF
TRBJ2-5,TRBV29-1,TRBD2,-,TGCAGCGTTGAAGATGGATATGCAGGACGGCTAGCGGGAGGATCGAGCCAAGAGACCCAGTACTTC,CSVEDGYAGRLAGGSSQETQYF
TRBJ2-7,TRBV19,TRBD1,few,TGTGCCAGTAGTAGAACCGGGACAGGGGGCCACGAGCAGTACTTC,CASSRTGTGGHEQYF